This T cell receptor (beta chain) was observed in a study of blood T cell repertoires in COVID-19. Study-level information: Whether acute or convalescent, the COVID-19 samples came from the United States, Italy and Spain.

Trimming left V 2 bases short and J 8 bases short, with 16 bases between. The CDR3 totals 14 residues. In germline, CDR1 is SGHNT, CDR2 YYREEE (reference sequence). Assignments of participants to cohorts depended upon their own reported clinical history. Cohort 3 donors were reported recovered after two negative PCRs, clearance, or symptom resolution. Original handling: Nucleated cell number was recorded as an estimate derived from reference gene primer amplification. Assay: immunoSEQ multiplex PCR; the TCRdb copy retains only in-frame clones and omits some. The V and J calls and clone size come from that table; D and trimming were worked out from the DNA. Of almost 200,000 clones listed, about 89% are singletons.

The receptor was derived from a woman aged 18-35 years who had recovered from COVID-19. The sequencing input was PBMCs or T cells enriched from blood (not recorded which). The V and J genes are TRBV5-4 and TRBJ1-2; D is perhaps TRBD1 (6 bases). CDR3 sequence reads: CASSFSRGVDGYTF. DNA for the CDR3: TGTGCCAGCAGCTTCTCCAGGGGAGTGGACGGCTACACCTTC.